Following are 21 T cell receptor beta chains from one sample sequenced in a study of regulatory T cells in long-lasting Graves disease. Combining iRepertoire HTBI primers with Arm-PCR of CDR3 regions, the authors built TCR beta libraries. TCRdb used MiXCR to reprocess the multiplex PCR reads, holding one entry per CDR3 protein. Of hundreds of thousands of distinct CDR3 sequences in the sample, 16% are singletons; the top ten hold under 20%. Time point given: newly diagnosed GD, antithyroid drugs for less than 3 months. Following extraction of RNA from PBMCs, that RNA was used to make the TCR library. The same specimen was also included in a second study, on T cells in Graves' hyperthyroidism and ophthalmopathy.

The specimen was peripheral blood mononuclear cells (PBMCs), collected at new diagnosis, from a patient treated with antithyroid drugs. The receptors were gathered from a woman in her 30s with Graves disease.

This clonotype was detected a few times. The rearrangement uses TRBV6-1 and TRBJ2-3, with TRBD1 identical over 7 bases. Germline CDR1 and CDR2: MNHNS and SASEGT. V was clipped by 0 bases and J by 5 bases; unmatched bases: 8. The length of the CDR3 is 16 residues. CDR3 region: CASSEASDRRRDTQYF. CDR3 nucleotides: TGTGCCAGCAGTGAAGCCTCGGACAGGCGCCGAGATACGCAGTATTTT.

There are a few counts of this clonotype. J is TRBJ1-3 and V is TRBV10-3, with TRBD1 identical over 7 bases. Germline loops: CDR1 ENHRY, CDR2 SYGVKD. The V gene end was trimmed by 0 bases and the J gene end by 2 bases; junction bases not matched to a gene: 4. This CDR3 comprises 16 residues. The CDR3 reads CAISESRQGAGNTIYF. In DNA, the CDR3 is TGTGCCATCAGTGAGTCGCGCCAGGGGGCTGGAAACACCATATATTTT.

A note on this clonotype: A much larger clone differs by one base, so this may be a read error. The CDR3 does not end in the conserved phenylalanine or tryptophan, so this is likely a read error. The rearrangement joins TRBV28 to TRBJ1-6; no clear D. The CDR3 length is 15 residues. Trimming removed 3 bases at V and 8 bases at J, with 14 bases between. Germline CDR1 and CDR2: MDHEN and SYDVKM. The CDR3: CASSFSDTSYSPLHS. The CDR3 bases are TGTGCCAGCAGTTTTTCCGACACGTCTTATTCACCCCTCCACTCT.

The chain links TRBV13 to TRBJ2-5; 11 bases match TRBD2. CDR3 length: 16 amino acids. CDR1 PRHDT and CDR2 FYEKMQ come from the germline V gene (reference sequence). The ends lost 8 bases at V and 7 bases at J; junction bases unmatched: 15. CDR3 sequence reads: CASSPPLAGGRGTQYF. In DNA, the CDR3 is TGTGCCAGCTCGCCACCCCTAGCGGGAGGCCGAGGGACCCAGTACTTC.

As to this clonotype: One base separates it from a far larger clone, so it is likely a read error. This chain joins TRBV7-2 and TRBJ1-4, with D perhaps TRBD1 (5 bases). Looked up from germline, CDR1 is SGHTA and CDR2 is FQGNSA. The CDR3 runs to 14 residues. CDR3 nucleotides: TGTGCCAGCAGCCAGGGACGGCTAAATGAAAAACTGCTTTTT. It is translated as CASSQGRLNEKLLF.

The chain joins TRBV7-9 to TRBJ2-5, with 13 bases aligning to TRBD2. There are 17 residues in the CDR3. Germline V lookup: CDR1 SEHNR, CDR2 FQNEAQ (reference sequence). V lost 2 bases to trimming and J lost 4 bases; unmatched junction nucleotides: 7. This CDR3 is CASSLFGLAGEGETQYF. The CDR3 DNA sequence: TGTGCCAGCAGCTTATTCGGACTAGCGGGAGAGGGAGAGACCCAGTACTTC.

A few counts support this clonotype. The chain joins TRBV27 to TRBJ2-5; TRBD2 aligns across 9 bases. V lost 3 bases, J lost 4 bases, and 12 bases stayed unmatched. The CDR3 is 17 amino acids. From germline, CDR1 is MNHEY and CDR2 SMNVEV (reference sequence). CDR3 sequence (DNA): TGTGCCAGCAGTTTCCACTATAGCGGGAGAAGGGGAGAGACCCAGTACTTC. This encodes CASSFHYSGRRGETQYF.

This chain uses TRBV6-1 with TRBJ2-5; 7 positions match TRBD1. Per the germline V gene, CDR1 is MNHNS and CDR2 is SASEGT. The CDR3 extends over 13 amino acids. V lost 6 bases to trimming and J lost 3 bases; unmatched junction nucleotides: 4. The CDR3 region has the DNA TGTGCCAGCAGGGGGACAGCGAAAGAGACCCAGTACTTC. Translation gives CASRGTAKETQYF.

In its sample, this clonotype was seen a few times. The rearrangement joins TRBV3-1 to TRBJ1-6, with D possibly being TRBD1 (5 bases). The germline V and J ends were trimmed by 11 bases and 0 bases, with 17 bases remaining between them. In germline, CDR1 is LGHDT, CDR2 YNNKEL (reference sequence). The CDR3 is 16 amino acids. The CDR3 loop is CAPNKGTSSYNSPLHF. In DNA, the CDR3 is TGTGCCCCAAACAAAGGGACGAGCTCCTATAATTCACCCCTCCACTTT.

This sequence joins TRBV5-6 and TRBJ2-2, with D perhaps matching TRBD1 (5 bases). This CDR3 region has 15 residues. V was clipped by 2 bases and J by 1 base, with 9 bases between them. In germline, CDR1 is SGHDT, CDR2 YYEEEE. The CDR3 DNA sequence: TGTGCCAGCAGCTTTCCCGGACAGAACACCGGGGAGCTGTTTTTT. Translation: CASSFPGQNTGELFF.

A remark on this clonotype: This clone may be a read error of a much larger clone one base away. Because the CDR3 is missing its conserved closing phenylalanine or tryptophan, this is likely a read error. The V gene is TRBV28, the J gene TRBJ1-3; TRBD1 is a possible D gene (5 bases). CDR1 and CDR2 from the germline V gene are MDHEN and SYDVKM. The CDR3 extends over 15 amino acids. Trimming shortened V by 4 bases and J by 0 bases, and 10 bases separated the two germline ends. The CDR3 nucleotides are TGTGCCAGCAGTTGGGGACTGAACTCTGGAAACACCATATATTAT. It specifies CASSWGLNSGNTIYY.

The rearrangement joins TRBV6-5 to TRBJ2-6; unclear D gene. The V end was cut by 4 bases, the J end by 0 bases, with 13 bases between. Germline CDR1 and CDR2: MNHEY and SVGAGI. This CDR3 contains 17 residues. The CDR3 region is CASSSPGRTSGANVLTF. Here the CDR3 DNA reads TGTGCCAGCAGTTCCCCAGGAAGAACCTCTGGGGCCAACGTCCTGACTTTC.

This clonotype was seen a few times. A junction end diverges from the germline sequence, so it may reflect a read error. The chain recombines TRBV7-7 with TRBJ1-1; 8 positions agree with TRBD1. The J call is in doubt because the DNA end fits TRBJ2-3 better. The V gene's germline CDR1 is SSHAT and CDR2 FNYEAQ (reference sequence). The CDR3 totals 14 residues. Here the CDR3 DNA reads TGTGCTAGCAGCTCTGGACAGGGTAGGGATACGCAGTATTTT. It translates to CASSSGQGRDTQYF.

This clonotype was seen repeatedly, ten times or more. This chain uses TRBV27 with TRBJ2-1; no definite D call. Trimming took 3 bases from V and 2 from J, leaving 20 bases between them. There are 18 residues in the CDR3. The germline V gene has CDR1 MNHEY and CDR2 SMNVEV (reference sequence). The CDR3 sequence is CASSFWGSAGAPYNEQFF. The CDR3, as DNA: TGTGCCAGCAGTTTTTGGGGTTCGGCAGGAGCGCCCTACAATGAGCAGTTCTTC.

This clonotype was counted many times. For the CDR3, the DNA is TGTGCCAGCGGGGGTCTAAGCAATCAGCCCCAGCATTTT. It codes for CASGGLSNQPQHF. The chain joins TRBV2 to TRBJ1-5; perhaps TRBD1 as D (5 bases). CDR1 is SNHLY, CDR2 FYNNEI, per germline. The CDR3 spans 13 residues. Trimming left V 8 bases short and J 1 base short, with 9 bases between. Full variable domain (rest looked up from reference TRBV2 and TRBJ1-5): EPEVTQTPSHQVTQMGQEVILRCVPISNHLYFYWYRQILGQKVEFLVSFYNNEISEKSEIFDDQFSVERPDGSNFTLKIRSTKLEDSAMYFCASGGLSNQPQHFGDGTRLSIL.

This clonotype was seen many times. The J gene is TRBJ2-1, the V gene TRBV20-1; 11 nucleotides agree with TRBD2. CDR1 is DFQATT, CDR2 SNEGSKA, per germline (reference sequence). Germline trimming cut 5 bases from V and 6 bases from J; bases unmatched to any gene: 6. This CDR3 region has 14 residues. The CDR3 nucleotides are TGCAGTGCTTTCTCCGGGACTAGCGGCAATGAGCAGTTCTTC. Its translation: CSAFSGTSGNEQFF.

This clonotype was detected many times. The V call is TRBV12-3 or TRBV12-4, the J call TRBJ2-7, with unresolved D. This CDR3 spans 15 amino acids. V was shortened by 3 bases and J by 3 bases, with 15 bases between the two germline ends. CDR3 DNA sequence: TGTGCCAGCAGTTTGAGGCCACAGAATGACTACGAGCAGTACTTC. It yields the protein CASSLRPQNDYEQYF.

Many counts were recorded for this clonotype. The chain recombines TRBV2 with TRBJ1-2; the D is unclear. This CDR3 region has 14 residues. The V and J ends lost 3 bases and 4 bases respectively, with 12 bases between them. Per the germline V gene, CDR1 is SNHLY and CDR2 is FYNNEI. CDR3 bases: TGTGCCAGCAGTGACCACCTAGGCCCCTATGGCTACACCTTC. It specifies CASSDHLGPYGYTF.

Concerning this clonotype itself: Since a much larger clone is just one base distant, this may be a read error. V gene TRBV28 combines with J gene TRBJ2-7; 12 bases agree with TRBD2. This CDR3 contains 16 residues. Per germline, CDR1 MDHEN and CDR2 SYDVKM. The CDR3 DNA is TGTGGCAGCAGTATCCAAAACGGACTAGCGGGATACGAGCAGTACTTC. This gives the protein CGSSIQNGLAGYEQYF.

The chain is built from TRBV5-1 and TRBJ2-1; 11 bases are shared with TRBD2. The V and J ends lost 3 bases and 5 bases, in that order; junction bases with no gene match: 4. Germline CDR1 is SGHRS and CDR2 is YFSETQ. This CDR3 has 15 residues. The CDR3 spells CASSSVAGGHNEQFF. The CDR3 DNA reads as TGCGCCAGCAGCTCAGTAGCGGGAGGGCACAATGAGCAGTTCTTC.

This clonotype came up a few times. J is TRBJ2-3 and V is TRBV20-1, with D maybe TRBD2 (6 bases). The CDR3 extends over 11 amino acids. Germline CDR1 is DFQATT and CDR2 is SNEGSKA (reference sequence). CDR3 in DNA: TGCAGCGGGACTTATACAGATACGCAGTATTTT. Translated, it gives CSGTYTDTQYF.